Below are 5 T cell receptor beta chains sequenced from a single sample in a study of CD8 T cells in Susac syndrome (dated by TCRdb to between 2018 and 2021). Receptor amplification or capture employed the immunoSEQ multiplex PCR assay. RNA was extracted using the RNeasy kit, and roughly 0.5 to 1 ug of the RNA was reverse transcribed with random hexamers. Using fastp trimming at Q25 and MiXCR clonotype assembly, TCRdb reanalyzed the public sequencing data and kept in-frame beta chains. Rows with one shared CDR3 protein collapse into an entry with the most common genes and DNA. The sample table holds over 150,000 distinct CDR3 sequences, of which about 96% were seen once. The top ten constitute roughly 0.12% of the sample. Source material: CD4+ T cells from PBMCs. The receptor source for this set is a human donor with Susac syndrome.

The chain joins TRBV4-2 to TRBJ2-3; the match to TRBD2 covers 7 bases. CDR1 is LGHNA, CDR2 YNFKEQ, per germline. Germline trimming cut 4 bases from V and 6 bases from J; bases unmatched to any gene: 4. CDR3 length: 13 amino acids. The CDR3 protein is CASSRGGGDTQYF. CDR3 sequence (DNA): TGTGCCAGCAGCCGTGGGGGAGGGGATACGCAGTATTTT.

V gene TRBV6-5 combines with J gene TRBJ1-1; no reliable D call. Trimming shortened V by 2 bases and J by 1 base, and 5 bases separated the two germline ends. Germline loops: CDR1 MNHEY, CDR2 SVGAGI. The CDR3 loop spans 13 amino acids. CDR3 amino acids: CASSYTSNTEAFF. DNA for the CDR3: TGTGCCAGCAGTTACACTTCGAACACTGAAGCTTTCTTT.

The chain is built from TRBV15 and TRBJ2-7; D gene uncertain. The CDR3 consists of 13 residues. CDR1 and CDR2 from the germline V gene are LNHNV and YYDKDF (reference sequence). V was cut by 3 bases and J by 3 bases, with 9 bases left in between. CDR3 nucleotides: TGTGCCACCAGCAGTGGCAGCTACTACGAGCAGTACGTC. Its translation: CATSSGSYYEQYV.

V and J are TRBV29-1 and TRBJ1-1; TRBD1 matches at 8 bases. This CDR3 has 13 amino acids. Germline CDR1 and CDR2: SQVTM and ANQGSEA. The V gene end was trimmed by 8 bases and the J gene end by 3 bases; junction bases not matched to a gene: 8. DNA for the CDR3: TGCAGCTTCCGACAGGGGATAGACACTGAAGCTTTCTTT. It encodes CSFRQGIDTEAFF.

V usage is TRBV12-3 or TRBV12-4 and J usage is TRBJ1-5, with D unclear. The CDR3 has 13 residues. Trimming cost V 3 bases and J 6 bases, with 9 bases left between them. CDR3 nucleotides: TGTGCCAGCAGTTTTATGGCAAGTCAGCCCCAGCATTTT. This encodes CASSFMASQPQHF.